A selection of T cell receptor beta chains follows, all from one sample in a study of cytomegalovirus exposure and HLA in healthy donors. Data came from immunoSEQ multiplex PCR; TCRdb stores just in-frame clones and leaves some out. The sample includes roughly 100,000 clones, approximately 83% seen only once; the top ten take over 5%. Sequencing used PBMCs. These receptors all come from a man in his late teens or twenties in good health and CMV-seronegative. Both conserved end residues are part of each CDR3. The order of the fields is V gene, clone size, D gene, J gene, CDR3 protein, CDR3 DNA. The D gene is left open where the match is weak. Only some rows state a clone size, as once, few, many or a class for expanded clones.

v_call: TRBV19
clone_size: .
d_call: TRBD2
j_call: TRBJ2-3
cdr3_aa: CASTGGGSGDTQYF
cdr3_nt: TGTGCCAGTACCGGGGGGGGAAGCGGAGATACGCAGTATTTT

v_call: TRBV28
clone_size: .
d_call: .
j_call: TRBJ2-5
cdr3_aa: CASARQGGGETQYF
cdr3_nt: TGTGCCAGCGCCCGACAGGGAGGAGGAGAGACCCAGTACTTC

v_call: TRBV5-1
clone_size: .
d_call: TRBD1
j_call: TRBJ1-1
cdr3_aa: CASRLDRDRAFF
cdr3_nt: TGCGCCAGCAGGTTGGACAGGGATCGAGCTTTCTTT

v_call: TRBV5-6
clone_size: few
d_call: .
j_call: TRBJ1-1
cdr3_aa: CASSGSTEAFF
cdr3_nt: TGTGCCAGCAGCGGGAGTACTGAAGCTTTCTTT

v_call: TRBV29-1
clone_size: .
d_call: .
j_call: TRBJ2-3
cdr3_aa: CSVEVDGGRTDTQYF
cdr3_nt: TGCAGCGTTGAGGTCGACGGGGGTCGCACAGATACGCAGTATTTT

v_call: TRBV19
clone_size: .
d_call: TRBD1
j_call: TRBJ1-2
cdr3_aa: CASTLTRGLGYTF
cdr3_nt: TGTGCCAGTACCCTGACAAGGGGGCTCGGCTACACCTTC

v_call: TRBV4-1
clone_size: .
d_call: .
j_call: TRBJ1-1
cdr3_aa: CASSQAGEAFF
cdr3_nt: TGCGCCAGCAGCCAAGCAGGTGAAGCTTTCTTT

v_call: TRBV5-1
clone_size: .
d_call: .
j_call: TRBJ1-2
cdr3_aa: CASSLPAGQKGYTF
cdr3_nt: TGCGCCAGCAGCCTCCCGGCAGGGCAGAAAGGCTACACCTTC

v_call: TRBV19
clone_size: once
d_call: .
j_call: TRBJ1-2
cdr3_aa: CASSIGRGNYGYTF
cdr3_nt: TGTGCCAGTAGTATAGGCAGGGGTAACTATGGCTACACCTTC

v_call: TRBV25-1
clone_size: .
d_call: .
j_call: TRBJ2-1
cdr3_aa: CASSEFRLLYNEQFF
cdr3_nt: TGTGCCAGCAGTGAATTTCGACTACTTTACAATGAGCAGTTCTTC

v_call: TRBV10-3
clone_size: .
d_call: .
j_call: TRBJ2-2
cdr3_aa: CAVTGTRLTGELFF
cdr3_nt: TGTGCCGTAACCGGGACACGGCTCACCGGGGAGCTGTTTTTT

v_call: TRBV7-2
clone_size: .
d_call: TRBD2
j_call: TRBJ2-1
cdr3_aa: CASSDRTSGVGRGNEQFF
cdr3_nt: TGTGCCAGCAGCGACCGGACTAGCGGAGTGGGGAGGGGCAATGAGCAGTTCTTC

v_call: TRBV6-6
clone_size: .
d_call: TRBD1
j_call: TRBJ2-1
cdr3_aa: CASRSGTGGQQFF
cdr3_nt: TGTGCCAGCAGGTCCGGGACAGGGGGTCAGCAGTTCTTC

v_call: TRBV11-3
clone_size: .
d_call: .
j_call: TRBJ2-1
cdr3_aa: CASSLRNRDRVGNEQFF
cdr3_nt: TGTGCCAGCAGCTTACGAAACAGGGATAGGGTCGGCAATGAGCAGTTCTTC

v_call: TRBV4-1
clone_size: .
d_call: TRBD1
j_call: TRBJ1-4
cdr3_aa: CASSPRQGEGEKLFF
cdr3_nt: TGCGCCAGCAGCCCACGACAGGGGGAAGGTGAAAAACTGTTTTTT

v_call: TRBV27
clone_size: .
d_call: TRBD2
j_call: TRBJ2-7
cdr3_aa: CASSPVGTRLYEQYF
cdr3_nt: TGTGCCAGCAGTCCCGTTGGGACTAGACTCTACGAGCAGTACTTC

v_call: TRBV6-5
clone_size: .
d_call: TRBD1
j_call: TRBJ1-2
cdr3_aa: CASSPQGDYGYTF
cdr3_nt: TGTGCCAGCAGCCCACAGGGGGACTATGGCTACACCTTC

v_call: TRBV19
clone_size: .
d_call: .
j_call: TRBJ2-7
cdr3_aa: CASSIGERGTYEQYF
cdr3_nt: TGTGCCAGTAGTATCGGGGAGCGCGGCACCTACGAGCAGTACTTC

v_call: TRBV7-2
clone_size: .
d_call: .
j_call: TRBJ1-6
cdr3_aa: CASTPDSNSPLHF
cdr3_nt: TGTGCCAGCACCCCGGACAGTAATTCACCCCTCCACTTT

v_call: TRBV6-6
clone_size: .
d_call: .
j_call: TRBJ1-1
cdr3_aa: CASSYSLTGTEAFF
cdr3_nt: TGTGCCAGCAGTTACTCGCTCACCGGGACTGAAGCTTTCTTT

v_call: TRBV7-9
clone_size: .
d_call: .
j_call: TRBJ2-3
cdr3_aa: CASSLAESSTDTQYF
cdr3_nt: TGTGCCAGCAGCTTAGCGGAGTCTAGCACAGATACGCAGTATTTT

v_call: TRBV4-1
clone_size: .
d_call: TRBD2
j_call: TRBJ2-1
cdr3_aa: CASSQDLAGQINEQFF
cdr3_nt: TGCGCCAGCAGCCAAGATTTAGCGGGTCAAATCAATGAGCAGTTCTTC

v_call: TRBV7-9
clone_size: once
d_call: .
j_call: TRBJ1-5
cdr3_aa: CSSSPGVGPQHF
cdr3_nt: TGTTCCAGCAGCCCGGGTGTTGGGCCCCAGCATTTT

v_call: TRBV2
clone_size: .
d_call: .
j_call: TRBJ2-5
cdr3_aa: CASSESGDLPYF
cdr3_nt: TGTGCCAGCAGTGAGTCGGGGGACCTACCGTACTTC

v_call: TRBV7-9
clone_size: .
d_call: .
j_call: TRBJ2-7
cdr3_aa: CASTPPLGLSSYEQYF
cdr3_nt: TGTGCCAGCACGCCGCCACTAGGGTTAAGCTCCTACGAGCAGTACTTC

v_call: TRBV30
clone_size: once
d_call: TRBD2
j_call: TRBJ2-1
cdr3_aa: CAWSDQQRDLDNEQFF
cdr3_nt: TGTGCCTGGAGTGACCAGCAGCGGGATTTGGACAATGAGCAGTTCTTC

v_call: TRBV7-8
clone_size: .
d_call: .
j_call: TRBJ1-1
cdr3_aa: CASSVTGTVAFF
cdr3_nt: TGTGCCAGCAGCGTCACCGGGACTGTCGCTTTCTTT

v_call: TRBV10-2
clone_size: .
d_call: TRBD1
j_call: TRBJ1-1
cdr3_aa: CASRWTGTEAFF
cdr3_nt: TGCGCCAGCAGGTGGACAGGAACTGAAGCTTTCTTT

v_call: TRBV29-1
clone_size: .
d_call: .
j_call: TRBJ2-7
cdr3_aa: CSVEDDSSYEQYF
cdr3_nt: TGCAGCGTTGAAGATGACAGCTCCTACGAGCAGTACTTC

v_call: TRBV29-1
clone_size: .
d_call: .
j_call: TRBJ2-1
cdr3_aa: CSVLAWGPYNEQFF
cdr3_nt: TGCAGCGTTCTCGCATGGGGCCCCTACAATGAGCAGTTCTTC

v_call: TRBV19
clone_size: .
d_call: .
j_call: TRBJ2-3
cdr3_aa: CASIGRGASHTDTQYF
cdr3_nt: TGTGCCAGTATAGGAAGAGGTGCAAGTCACACAGATACGCAGTATTTT